A selection of T cell receptor beta chains follows, all from one sample in a study of blood T cell repertoires in COVID-19. This table comes from immunoSEQ multiplex PCR, and its TCRdb copy is limited to in-frame clones, with some not included. The repertoire consists of 200,000 to 250,000 clones, with approximately 83% occurring once and the leading ten covering around 3.4%. What was sequenced was PBMCs or T cells enriched from blood (not recorded which). The receptor source for this set is a woman aged 60-75 years who had recovered from COVID-19. CDR3s include the opening cysteine and the closing phenylalanine or tryptophan.

v_gene: TRBV6-5; CDR3aa: CASRRDRGQNEAFF
v_gene: TRBV19; CDR3aa: CASTKGSGGARGTQYF
v_gene: TRBV6-2/TRBV6-3; CDR3aa: CASGLTGTSFPQYF
v_gene: TRBV7-9; CDR3aa: CASSPGGGVYGYTF
v_gene: TRBV9; CDR3aa: CASSVGLAGGLLGIDEQFF
v_gene: TRBV6-5; CDR3aa: CASRPRTGDAYEQYF
v_gene: TRBV19; CDR3aa: CASSISTGESQPQHF
v_gene: TRBV7-2; CDR3aa: CASSLVGGGGGETQYF
v_gene: TRBV5-5; CDR3aa: CASSSDTFSYNEQFF
v_gene: TRBV6-5; CDR3aa: CASKTDSGEQYF
v_gene: TRBV7-6; CDR3aa: CASSLSTASSNTGELFF
v_gene: TRBV9; CDR3aa: CASSVGTANTEAFF
v_gene: TRBV9; CDR3aa: CASSERAGPYNEQFF
v_gene: TRBV5-1; CDR3aa: CASSLGMGQGDEAFF
v_gene: TRBV14; CDR3aa: CASSQDRYGFSSYNEQFF
v_gene: TRBV11-2; CDR3aa: CASSQEGWGQFF
v_gene: TRBV20-1; CDR3aa: CSALETAEAFF
v_gene: TRBV5-6; CDR3aa: CASSFRGQGNTEAFF
v_gene: TRBV7-9; CDR3aa: CASSVRRWGQETQYF
v_gene: TRBV7-9; CDR3aa: CASSLYLAGGGETQYF
v_gene: TRBV25-1; CDR3aa: CASSAPAWAGEKLFF
v_gene: TRBV15; CDR3aa: CATSRGPGTSYNEQFF
v_gene: TRBV12-3/TRBV12-4; CDR3aa: CASSLAGASRQFF
v_gene: TRBV29-1; CDR3aa: CSASGQGANIQYF